The source of this T cell receptor (beta chain) is a study of T cells expressing NK-cell markers. Study details: The TCR beta repertoires were obtained from sorted CD3+CD56+NKG2C+, CD3+CD56+NKG2C- and CD3+CD56-NKG2C+ T cells. Eight donors were sequenced, of whom seven were HCMV-seropositive, while the remaining one was HCMV-seronegative. General observations from the study: Researchers report these clonotypes also headed the CD3+CD56-NKG2C+ fraction in four donors. Dominant NKG2C+ clonotypes were found to form roughly 1.0-7.0% of CD8+ T cells in 5 or 6 donors.

Reprocessing the 5' RACE reads, TCRdb reports a single entry for every CDR3 protein and omits DNA. The specimen's table records some 340,000 distinct CDR3 sequences. For this clonotype: What it binds is unknown.

This CDR3 has 17 amino acids. Germline lookup yields CDR1 SGHTA and CDR2 FQGTGA. The chain is built from TRBV7-3 and TRBJ2-3; TCRdb selects TRBD2, and the lack of DNA leaves this call unchecked. The receptor was isolated from a man aged 18-75 years in good health. The sample consisted of blood T cells: a sorted CD56 or NKG2C T cell subset, CD4+ or CD8+ T cells, or bulk PBMC T cells (not recorded which). The CDR3: CASSLTRLAGAYDTQYF.